This T cell receptor (beta chain) came from a study of technical replicates of blood from several donors. Data came from immunoSEQ multiplex PCR; TCRdb stores just in-frame clones and leaves some out. Of under 95,000 clones listed, around 95% are singletons. After removal of 8 bases from V and 5 bases from J, the junction contained 10 bases not matched to a gene. Germline CDR1 MGHRA, CDR2 YSYEKL. CDR3 length: 15 residues. The sequencing sample was made of T cells isolated from PBMCs. The chain joins TRBV4-1 to TRBJ1-1; 11 bases map to TRBD1. This sequence originates from a human donor in good health. CDR3 in amino acids: CASGGTGGLETEAFF. CDR3 sequence (DNA): TGCGCCAGCGGGGGGACAGGGGGGCTGGAAACTGAAGCTTTCTTT.